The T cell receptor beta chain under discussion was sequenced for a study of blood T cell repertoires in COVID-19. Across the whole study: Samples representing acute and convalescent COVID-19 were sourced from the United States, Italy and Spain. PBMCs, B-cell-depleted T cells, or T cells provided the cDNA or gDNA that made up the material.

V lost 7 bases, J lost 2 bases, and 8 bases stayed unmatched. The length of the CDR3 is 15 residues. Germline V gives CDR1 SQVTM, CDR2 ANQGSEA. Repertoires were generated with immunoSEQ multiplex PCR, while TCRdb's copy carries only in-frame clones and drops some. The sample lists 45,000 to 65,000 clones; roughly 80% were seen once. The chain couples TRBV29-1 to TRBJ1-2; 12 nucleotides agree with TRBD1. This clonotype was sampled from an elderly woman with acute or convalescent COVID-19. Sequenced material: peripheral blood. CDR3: CSASGTGGGNYGYTF. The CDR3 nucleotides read TGCAGCGCCTCCGGGACAGGGGGCGGGAACTATGGCTACACCTTC.